The rows below give T cell receptor beta chains drawn from one sample of a study of sequential checkpoint blockade in melanoma. Profiled with immunoSEQ multiplex PCR; TCRdb holds only in-frame clones, not every one. This repertoire shows 35,000 to 40,000 clones, approximately 90% found once; its top ten account for roughly 12%. The material was CD8+ T cells sorted from blood (inferred from file names), obtained from a patient given nivolumab and ipilimumab in sequence. Every receptor here comes from a human donor with melanoma. Each CDR3 is given with its conserved first and last residue. D genes are given only for firm matches. Only part of the rows carry a size: once, few, many, or a class if the clone is expanded.

J gene	V gene	D gene	clone size	CDR3 protein	CDR3 DNA
TRBJ1-2	TRBV7-9	TRBD1	.	CASSYGTGPAGYGYTF	TGTGCCAGCAGCTATGGGACAGGGCCGGCAGGGTATGGCTACACCTTC
TRBJ2-5	TRBV6-1	TRBD2	few	CASSELAGGPQETQYF	TGTGCCAGCAGTGAATTGGCGGGAGGGCCTCAAGAGACCCAGTACTTC
TRBJ1-1	TRBV7-6	TRBD1	.	CASSRSPDRGDTEAFF	TGTGCCAGCAGCCGGAGCCCGGACAGGGGCGACACTGAAGCTTTCTTT
TRBJ1-5	TRBV19	.	.	CASSIGRGNQPQHF	TGTGCCAGTAGTATTGGGCGGGGGAATCAGCCCCAGCATTTT
TRBJ1-2	TRBV27	TRBD1	.	CASSWQTGSTRGYTF	TGTGCCAGCAGTTGGCAGACAGGGTCGACTCGTGGCTACACCTTC
TRBJ2-6	TRBV30	.	.	CAWSVGGTVKSSGANVLTF	TGTGCCTGGAGTGTTGGGGGGACCGTGAAGAGCTCTGGGGCCAACGTCCTGACTTTC
TRBJ1-2	TRBV7-9	.	.	CASSPDSYGYTF	TGTGCCAGCAGCCCGGACAGCTATGGCTACACCTTC
TRBJ2-3	TRBV5-6	.	.	CASSISGSTDTQYF	TGTGCCAGCAGCATAAGCGGGAGCACAGATACGCAGTATTTT
TRBJ2-1	TRBV27	.	.	CASSSFSNEQFF	TGTGCCAGCAGTTCGTTTAGTAATGAGCAGTTCTTC
TRBJ2-3	TRBV27	TRBD2	.	CASRKLAGVADTQYF	TGTGCCAGCAGAAAACTAGCGGGAGTTGCAGATACGCAGTATTTT
TRBJ1-2	TRBV30	.	.	CAWSLAFNYGYTF	TGTGCCTGGAGCCTAGCCTTTAACTATGGCTACACCTTC
TRBJ2-2	TRBV19	.	.	CASSAGPNTGELFF	TGTGCCAGTAGTGCGGGGCCGAACACCGGGGAGCTGTTTTTT
TRBJ1-1	TRBV7-9	.	once	CASSLEPGVDTEAFF	TGTGCCAGCAGCTTAGAACCAGGGGTGGACACTGAAGCTTTCTTT
TRBJ2-2	TRBV27	.	.	CASSSPLGRHTGELFF	TGTGCCAGCAGTTCACCATTAGGGAGGCACACCGGGGAGCTGTTTTTT
TRBJ2-1	TRBV6-4	TRBD1	once	CASSAAGGANEQFF	TGTGCCAGCAGTGCCGCAGGGGGTGCCAATGAGCAGTTCTTC
TRBJ2-2	TRBV9	.	once	CASSDPSGANTGELFF	TGTGCCAGCAGCGACCCCAGCGGCGCGAACACCGGGGAGCTGTTTTTT
TRBJ2-1	TRBV9	.	.	CASSVTHIADEQFF	TGTGCCAGCAGCGTCACCCATATAGCGGATGAGCAGTTCTTC
TRBJ1-2	TRBV19	.	few	CASSIAETGQYGYTF	TGTGCCAGTAGTATAGCCGAGACAGGACAATATGGCTACACCTTC
TRBJ1-1	TRBV27	.	.	CASSLGGGFAEAFF	TGTGCCAGCAGTTTGGGAGGAGGGTTCGCTGAAGCTTTCTTT
TRBJ2-7	TRBV5-6	.	.	CASSLQGRSYEQYF	TGTGCCAGCAGCTTGCAGGGGCGCTCCTACGAGCAGTACTTC
TRBJ2-7	TRBV4-2	TRBD2	.	CASSHAGGSYEQYF	TGTGCCAGCAGCCATGCCGGGGGGTCCTACGAGCAGTACTTC
TRBJ2-2	TRBV7-9	.	.	CASSSNTGELFF	TGTGCCAGCAGCTCAAATACCGGGGAGCTGTTTTTT
TRBJ1-1	TRBV12-5	.	.	CASGRGGGTEAFF	TGTGCTAGTGGCCGCGGGGGGGGAACTGAAGCTTTCTTT
TRBJ1-1	TRBV7-9	.	.	CASSLVQGTDEAFF	TGTGCCAGCAGCTTAGTGCAGGGGACCGACGAAGCTTTCTTT
TRBJ2-1	TRBV19	TRBD2	.	CASSPRTSGMQNEQFF	TGTGCCAGTAGTCCCCGGACTAGCGGGATGCAGAATGAGCAGTTCTTC
TRBJ2-1	TRBV27	.	.	CASSSRMSSYNEQFF	TGTGCCAGCAGTTCCAGGATGAGCTCCTACAATGAGCAGTTCTTC
TRBJ1-5	TRBV7-8	.	.	CASSLLGARGGNQPQHF	TGTGCCAGCAGCTTACTAGGGGCGCGGGGTGGCAATCAGCCCCAGCATTTT
TRBJ2-1	TRBV7-9	.	.	CASRPRGIRNEQFF	TGTGCCAGCAGACCCCGAGGTATTCGTAATGAGCAGTTCTTC
TRBJ2-1	TRBV27	TRBD2	.	CASSFGLALNEQFF	TGTGCCAGCAGTTTCGGACTAGCCTTAAATGAGCAGTTCTTC
TRBJ2-7	TRBV27	.	.	CASSSQGGGPYEQYF	TGTGCCAGCAGTTCACAGGGAGGGGGGCCATACGAGCAGTACTTC
TRBJ2-3	TRBV7-9	TRBD2	.	CASSLGSGATDTQYF	TGTGCCAGCAGCTTAGGGAGCGGGGCAACAGATACGCAGTATTTT